This entry describes one TCR beta chain. The data were obtained in a study of radiation and T cells in renal cell carcinoma. Treatment defined: treatment-naive control, cytoreductive nephrectomy. The table came from immunoSEQ multiplex PCR; TCRdb's copy has only in-frame clones and leaves some out. The table lists over 8,500 clones, 65% of them singletons. The source of this sequence is a man in his sixties with renal cell carcinoma. The input for sequencing was tumor tissue, taken from a patient whose treatment was nephrectomy without radiotherapy.

CDR3 nucleotide sequence: TGTGCCAGCAGTACTCGGGGTGAAAAACTGTTTTTT. It specifies CASSTRGEKLFF. This sequence joins TRBV27 and TRBJ1-4; D is unresolved. The CDR3 consists of 12 residues. CDR1 and CDR2 (germline): MNHEY, SMNVEV (reference sequence). V was cut by 5 bases and J by 7 bases, with 8 bases left in between. Full variable domain (rest looked up from reference TRBV27 and TRBJ1-4): EAQVTQNPRYLITVTGKKLTVTCSQNMNHEYMSWYRQDPGLGLRQIYYSMNVEVTDKGDVPEGYKVSRKEKRNFPLILESPSPNQTSLYFCASSTRGEKLFFGSGTQLSVL.